Listed below are T cell receptor beta chains from one sample, sequenced in a study of shared clonotypes between healthy human individuals. Assay used: immunoSEQ multiplex PCR; TCRdb lists only in-frame clones, some missing. The table lists about 2 million clones, approximately 94% of them singletons. Sequencing was done on a sample of naive CD8+ T cells sorted from blood. The receptor set was obtained from a young man in good health. The conserved cysteine and the conserved F or W are not part of the CDR3 here.

j_call: TRBJ2-1
v_call: TRBV6-5
cdr3_aa: ASRRGAGDYNEQF

j_call: TRBJ2-1
v_call: TRBV9
cdr3_aa: ASSPEGVSSEQF

j_call: TRBJ2-5
v_call: TRBV7-9
cdr3_aa: ASSSGQGDKGETQY

j_call: TRBJ2-3
v_call: TRBV12-5
cdr3_aa: ASSRTSGSTDTQY

j_call: TRBJ1-2
v_call: TRBV27
cdr3_aa: ASSLSGQGGYGYT

j_call: TRBJ2-7
v_call: TRBV2
cdr3_aa: ASSPGQRSYEQY

j_call: TRBJ1-1
v_call: TRBV6-1
cdr3_aa: ASRGPVTANTEAF

j_call: TRBJ2-1
v_call: TRBV4-1
cdr3_aa: ASSPTFGRAEQF

j_call: TRBJ1-2
v_call: TRBV7-9
cdr3_aa: ASSSNRAGDYGYT

j_call: TRBJ1-6
v_call: TRBV5-6
cdr3_aa: ASSAGWGGSPLH

j_call: TRBJ2-7
v_call: TRBV11-2
cdr3_aa: ASSPLETGGYEQY

j_call: TRBJ2-7
v_call: TRBV5-6
cdr3_aa: ASSSRELGKDSYEQY

j_call: TRBJ2-5
v_call: TRBV4-1
cdr3_aa: ASSQATWGETQY

j_call: TRBJ2-7
v_call: TRBV5-1
cdr3_aa: ASSETGTGAYEQY

j_call: TRBJ2-3
v_call: TRBV6-5
cdr3_aa: ASTNAGSTDTQY

j_call: TRBJ2-7
v_call: TRBV6-1
cdr3_aa: ASSEGTGLSYEQY

j_call: TRBJ2-7
v_call: TRBV11-2
cdr3_aa: ASSLNGNEQY

j_call: TRBJ2-7
v_call: TRBV7-9
cdr3_aa: ASSLAFAYEQY

j_call: TRBJ2-7
v_call: TRBV5-1
cdr3_aa: ASSPEVALLSEQY

j_call: TRBJ2-3
v_call: TRBV7-9
cdr3_aa: ASSSSLTPAQY

j_call: TRBJ2-1
v_call: TRBV27
cdr3_aa: ASSSRGLRNPYNEQF

j_call: TRBJ1-2
v_call: TRBV6-6
cdr3_aa: ASSSPQGDYGYT

j_call: TRBJ2-7
v_call: TRBV29-1
cdr3_aa: SVVARGTYEQY

j_call: TRBJ2-3
v_call: TRBV9
cdr3_aa: ASSPGLAGGQKGTDTQY

j_call: TRBJ2-1
v_call: TRBV19
cdr3_aa: ASSIFFGQGPSNEQF

j_call: TRBJ1-1
v_call: TRBV7-6
cdr3_aa: ASSLTRGAEAF

j_call: TRBJ2-7
v_call: TRBV6-1
cdr3_aa: AISESDGRVTYEQY

j_call: TRBJ2-1
v_call: TRBV28
cdr3_aa: ASSTTPGLSSYNEQF

j_call: TRBJ2-1
v_call: TRBV5-6
cdr3_aa: ASRLEGEQF

j_call: TRBJ2-7
v_call: TRBV5-6
cdr3_aa: ASSSTSGSTYEQY

j_call: TRBJ2-5
v_call: TRBV11-2
cdr3_aa: ASSPERGETQY

j_call: TRBJ2-2
v_call: TRBV9
cdr3_aa: ASSPSVGPGELF

j_call: TRBJ2-3
v_call: TRBV7-9
cdr3_aa: ASSPRRVQDTDTQY

j_call: TRBJ2-1
v_call: TRBV11-2
cdr3_aa: ASSPGSNEQF

j_call: TRBJ2-1
v_call: TRBV19
cdr3_aa: ASSIGMYPNEQF

j_call: TRBJ2-3
v_call: TRBV15
cdr3_aa: ATSAAEDTQY

j_call: TRBJ2-7
v_call: TRBV7-9
cdr3_aa: ASRPGHQPYEQY

j_call: TRBJ1-5
v_call: TRBV19
cdr3_aa: ASTLDAPGIQPQH

j_call: TRBJ2-1
v_call: TRBV5-6
cdr3_aa: ASSLGQGNEQF

j_call: TRBJ1-2
v_call: TRBV5-4
cdr3_aa: ASSFEGGRGYGYT

j_call: TRBJ1-1
v_call: TRBV7-9
cdr3_aa: ASLQGDSIEAF